These T cell receptor beta chains were read from a single sample in a study of CD8+CD57+ T cells in acquired aplastic anemia. TCRdb fed the reads into MiXCR, producing one record per CDR3 protein. The table shows 120,000 or so distinct CDR3 sequences, with about 40% occurring only once. The specimen was sorted CD4+, CD8+, or CD8+CD57+ T cells (not recorded which) from PBMCs. These receptors were taken from a human donor with aplastic anemia. Both conserved end residues are part of each CDR3. The D gene is left open where the match is weak. The size field is filled for only some rows; it gives once, few, many or a size class.

d_call clone_size j_call v_call cdr3_aa cdr3_nt
NA NA TRBJ2-6 TRBV19 CASHQEVVSGANVLTF TGTGCCAGCCACCAAGAAGTGGTCTCTGGGGCCAACGTCCTGACTTTC
NA many TRBJ1-2 TRBV20-1 CSASGYTF TGCAGTGCGAGCGGCTACACCTTC
NA many TRBJ2-5 TRBV9 CASSPRTASQETQYF TGTGCCAGCAGCCCCCGGACAGCTTCCCAAGAGACCCAGTACTTC
NA NA TRBJ2-5 TRBV13 CASSRGGRGETQYF TGTGCCAGCAGCCGTGGCGGGCGGGGAGAGACCCAGTACTTC
NA many TRBJ1-4 TRBV15 CATSRGAGALGSGLFF TGTGCCACCAGCAGAGGGGCGGGTGCATTGGGATCAGGACTGTTTTTT
NA many TRBJ1-1 TRBV12-3/TRBV12-4 CASSLLGDTEAFF TGTGCCAGCAGCTTACTGGGGGACACTGAAGCTTTCTTT
NA NA TRBJ2-5 TRBV28 CASSPSAAYRTKYF TGTGCCAGCAGTCCCTCGGCGGCCTACAGGACCAAGTACTTC
NA NA TRBJ1-2 TRBV20-1 CSAREGFNKYGYTF TGCAGTGCTAGGGAGGGGTTCAATAAGTATGGCTACACCTTC
NA NA TRBJ1-2 TRBV12-5 CASGFGRTNWYYGYTF TGTGCTAGTGGTTTCGGCAGGACAAACTGGTACTATGGCTACACCTTC
NA NA TRBJ2-3 TRBV25-1 CASGASDTQYF TGTGCCAGCGGGGCGTCTGATACGCAGTATTTT
NA many TRBJ1-3 TRBV29-1 CSGGAPGNTIYF TGCAGTGGGGGCGCCCCTGGAAACACCATATATTTT
TRBD2 many TRBJ2-7 TRBV5-1 CASSTNPGLAGGTISYEQYF TGCGCCAGCAGCACTAATCCGGGACTAGCGGGGGGGACCATCTCCTACGAGCAGTACTTC
TRBD1 many TRBJ2-1 TRBV5-1 CASSLGQGNNEQFF TGCGCCAGCAGCTTAGGACAGGGTAACAATGAGCAGTTCTTC
TRBD2 NA TRBJ2-1 TRBV15 CATSILAGGLNEQFF TGTGCCACCAGCATCCTAGCGGGGGGGCTCAATGAGCAGTTCTTC
TRBD2 NA TRBJ2-1 TRBV6-1 CASTDIAGEYNEQFF TGTGCCAGCACTGATATAGCGGGGGAATACAATGAGCAGTTCTTC
TRBD1 many TRBJ2-2 TRBV24-1 CATSDRDRGNTGELFF TGTGCCACCAGTGACCGGGACAGGGGGAACACCGGGGAGCTGTTTTTT
NA many TRBJ1-5 TRBV7-9 CASSPGGGQPQHF TGTGCCAGCAGCCCCGGAGGGGGTCAGCCCCAGCATTTT
TRBD1 many TRBJ1-6 TRBV20-1 CSARTQGTTYNSPLHF TGCAGTGCTAGAACACAGGGGACGACCTATAATTCACCCCTCCACTTT
NA NA TRBJ2-2 TRBV7-3 CASSFLSGELFF TGTGCCAGCAGCTTTTTGAGCGGGGAGCTGTTTTTT
TRBD1 few TRBJ1-3 TRBV6-1 CASSRRDSRLAGNTIYF TGTGCCAGCAGCCGGAGGGACAGCCGGCTGGCTGGAAACACCATATATTTT
NA many TRBJ1-2 TRBV7-9 CASSSSGARNYGYTF TGTGCCAGCAGCTCCTCGGGGGCCCGAAACTATGGCTACACCTTC
NA NA TRBJ1-1 TRBV10-3 CASSYGTTWGTEAFF TGTGCCAGCAGTTACGGGACCACTTGGGGAACTGAAGCTTTCTTT
TRBD2 many TRBJ2-3 TRBV5-1 CASSLEASGSTDTQYF TGCGCCAGCAGCTTGGAAGCTAGCGGTAGCACAGATACGCAGTATTTT
NA NA TRBJ1-1 TRBV7-2 CASSVPGGREAFF TGTGCCAGCAGTGTACCTGGGGGCAGGGAAGCTTTCTTT
NA many TRBJ2-3 TRBV4-1 CASSQVTGADTQYF TGCGCCAGCAGCCAGGTAACAGGAGCAGATACGCAGTATTTT
NA many TRBJ2-1 TRBV6-2/TRBV6-3 CASSYSIDPTYNEQFF TGTGCCAGCAGTTACTCTATCGACCCAACCTACAATGAGCAGTTCTTC
NA many TRBJ2-3 TRBV24-1 CATSDLTTDTQYF TGTGCCACCAGTGATTTGACCACAGATACGCAGTATTTT
NA many TRBJ2-6 TRBV19 CASSTQGTGANVLTF TGTGCCAGTAGTACACAGGGTACCGGGGCCAACGTCCTGACTTTC
NA NA TRBJ2-1 TRBV15 CATSGRLIPYNEQFF TGTGCCACCAGCGGAAGACTAATCCCCTACAATGAGCAGTTCTTC
NA NA TRBJ2-1 TRBV7-3 CASRDRNNEQFF TGTGCCAGCAGAGATCGGAACAATGAGCAGTTCTTC
TRBD1 NA TRBJ2-7 TRBV28 CASTGAGTGGYEQYF TGTGCCAGCACCGGAGCCGGGACAGGGGGATACGAGCAGTACTTC
NA many TRBJ1-1 TRBV2 CASRVEANTEAFF TGTGCCAGCAGGGTGGAGGCTAACACTGAAGCTTTCTTT
TRBD1 many TRBJ1-2 TRBV7-6 CASSLRPGQGRDNYGYTF TGTGCCAGCAGCTTACGACCCGGACAGGGAAGGGATAACTATGGCTACACCTTC
NA NA TRBJ2-7 TRBV20-1 CSARDAGAEQYF TGCAGTGCTAGAGATGCAGGGGCCGAGCAGTACTTC
TRBD1 NA TRBJ2-1 TRBV11-2 CASSFQGQGPYNEQFF TGTGCCAGCAGCTTCCAAGGACAGGGGCCCTACAATGAGCAGTTCTTC
NA many TRBJ2-3 TRBV6-5 CASTFTDTQYF TGTGCCAGCACTTTCACAGATACGCAGTATTTT
NA many TRBJ2-2 TRBV3-1 CASSLGERSTGELFF TGTGCCAGCAGCCTGGGGGAGCGAAGCACCGGGGAGCTGTTTTTT
TRBD2 NA TRBJ2-7 TRBV29-1 CSVETSDEQYF TGCAGCGTTGAAACTAGCGACGAGCAGTACTTC
NA few TRBJ2-7 TRBV19 CASSIGVTSYEQYF TGTGCCAGTAGTATCGGGGTGACGTCCTACGAGCAGTACTTC
NA NA TRBJ2-3 TRBV19 CASSIGGAQYF TGTGCCAGTAGTATCGGGGGAGCGCAGTATTTT
TRBD1 few TRBJ1-6 TRBV2 CASNPQTGYNSPLHF TGTGCCAGCAACCCTCAGACAGGGTATAATTCACCCCTCCACTTT
TRBD1 many TRBJ2-5 TRBV6-6 CATTTGGWETQYF TGTGCCACAACGACAGGGGGCTGGGAGACCCAGTACTTC
NA many TRBJ1-2 TRBV19 CASSQTLGVHYGYTF TGTGCCAGTAGTCAAACCCTGGGCGTTCACTATGGCTACACCTTC
TRBD1 many TRBJ1-2 TRBV5-1 CASRDRGPSNYGYTF TGCGCCAGCAGAGACAGGGGGCCCTCTAACTATGGCTACACCTTC
NA few TRBJ2-3 TRBV30 CVWSVSSTDTQYF TGTGTCTGGAGTGTCTCGAGCACAGATACGCAGTATTTT
NA NA TRBJ1-4 TRBV7-2 CASSLRGGTEKLFF TGTGCCAGCAGCTTAAGGGGGGGCACTGAAAAACTGTTTTTT
TRBD1 many TRBJ2-5 TRBV20-1 CSVQGQGLAKETQYF TGCAGTGTCCAGGGACAGGGTCTGGCAAAAGAGACCCAGTACTTC
TRBD1 NA TRBJ2-7 TRBV10-1 CASSHPGQGKAYEQYF TGCGCCAGCAGTCACCCGGGACAGGGAAAGGCCTACGAGCAGTACTTC
NA NA TRBJ1-5 TRBV19 CASRGQGGNQPQHF TGTGCCAGTCGGGGACAAGGAGGCAATCAGCCCCAGCATTTT
TRBD1 NA TRBJ2-7 TRBV7-9 CASSFAGGNEQYF TGTGCCAGCAGCTTTGCAGGGGGCAACGAGCAGTACTTC
NA many TRBJ1-3 TRBV7-9 CASKAARDRENTIYF TGTGCCAGCAAAGCGGCGAGGGACCGGGAAAACACCATATATTTT
NA many TRBJ2-1 TRBV3-1 CASSHEGDEQFF TGTGCCAGCAGCCATGAGGGAGATGAGCAGTTCTTC
NA many TRBJ1-1 TRBV7-9 CASSLGENTEAFF TGTGCCAGCAGCTTAGGAGAGAACACTGAAGCTTTCTTT